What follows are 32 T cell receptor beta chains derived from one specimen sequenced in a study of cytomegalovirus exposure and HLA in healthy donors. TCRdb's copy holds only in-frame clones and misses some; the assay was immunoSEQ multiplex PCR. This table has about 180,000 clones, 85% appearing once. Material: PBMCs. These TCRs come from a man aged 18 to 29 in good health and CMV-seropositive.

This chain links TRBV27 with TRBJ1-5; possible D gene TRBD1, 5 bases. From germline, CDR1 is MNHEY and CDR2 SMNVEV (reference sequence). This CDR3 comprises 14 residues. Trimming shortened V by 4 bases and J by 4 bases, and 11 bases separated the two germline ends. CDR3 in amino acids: CASSYRGDNQPQHF. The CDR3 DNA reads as TGTGCCAGCAGTTACCGGGGGGATAATCAGCCCCAGCATTTT.

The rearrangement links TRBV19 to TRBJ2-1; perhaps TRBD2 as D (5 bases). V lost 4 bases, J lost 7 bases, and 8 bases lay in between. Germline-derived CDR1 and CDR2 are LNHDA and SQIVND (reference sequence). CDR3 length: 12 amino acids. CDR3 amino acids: CASSTRVNEQFF. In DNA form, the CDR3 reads TGTGCCAGTAGTACGCGGGTTAATGAGCAGTTCTTC.

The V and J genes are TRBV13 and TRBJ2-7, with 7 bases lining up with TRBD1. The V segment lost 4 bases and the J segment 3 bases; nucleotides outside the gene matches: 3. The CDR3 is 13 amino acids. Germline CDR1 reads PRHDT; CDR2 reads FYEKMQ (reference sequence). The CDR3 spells CASSSGQHYEQYF. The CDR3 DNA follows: TGTGCCAGCAGCTCGGGACAGCACTACGAGCAGTACTTC.

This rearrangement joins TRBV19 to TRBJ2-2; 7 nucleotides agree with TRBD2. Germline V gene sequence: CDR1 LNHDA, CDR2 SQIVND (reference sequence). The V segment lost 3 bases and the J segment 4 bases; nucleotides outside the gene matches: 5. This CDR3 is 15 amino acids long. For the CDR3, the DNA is TGTGCCAGTAGTATCCGGGAGGCGGGCACCGGGGAGCTGTTTTTT. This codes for CASSIREAGTGELFF.

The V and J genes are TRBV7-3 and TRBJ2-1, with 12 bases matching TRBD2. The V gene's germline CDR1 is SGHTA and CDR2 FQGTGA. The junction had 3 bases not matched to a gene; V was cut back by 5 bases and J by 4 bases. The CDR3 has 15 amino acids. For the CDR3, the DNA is TGTGCCAGCAGCGCGACTAGCGGGGGATACAATGAGCAGTTCTTC. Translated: CASSATSGGYNEQFF.

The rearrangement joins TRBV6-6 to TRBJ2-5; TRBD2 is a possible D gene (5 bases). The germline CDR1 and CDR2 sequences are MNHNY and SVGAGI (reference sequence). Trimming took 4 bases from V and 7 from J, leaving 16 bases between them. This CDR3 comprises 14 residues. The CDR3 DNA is TGTGCCAGCAGTTCCCGAGGGCGTATGGCGACCCAGTACTTC. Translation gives CASSSRGRMATQYF.

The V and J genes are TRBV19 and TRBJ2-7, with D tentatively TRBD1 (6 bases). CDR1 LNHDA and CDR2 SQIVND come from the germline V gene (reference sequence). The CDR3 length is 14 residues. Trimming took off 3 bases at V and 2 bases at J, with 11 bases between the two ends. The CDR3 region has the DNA TGTGCCAGTAGTATGACAGGTAGAACCTACGAGCAGTACTTC. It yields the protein CASSMTGRTYEQYF.

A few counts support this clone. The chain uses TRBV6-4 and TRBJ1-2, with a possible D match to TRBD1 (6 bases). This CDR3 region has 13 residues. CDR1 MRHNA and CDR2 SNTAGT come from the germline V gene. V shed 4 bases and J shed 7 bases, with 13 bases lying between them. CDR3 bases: TGTGCCAGCAGTGCGAATACAGGGTCTGGCTACACCTTC. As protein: CASSANTGSGYTF.

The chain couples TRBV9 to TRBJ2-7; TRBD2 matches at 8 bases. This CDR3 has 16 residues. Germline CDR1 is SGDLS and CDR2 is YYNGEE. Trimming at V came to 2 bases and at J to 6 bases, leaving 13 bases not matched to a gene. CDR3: CASSVGGLVGSGEQYF. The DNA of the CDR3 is TGTGCCAGCAGCGTGGGGGGACTAGTTGGCTCCGGCGAGCAGTACTTC.

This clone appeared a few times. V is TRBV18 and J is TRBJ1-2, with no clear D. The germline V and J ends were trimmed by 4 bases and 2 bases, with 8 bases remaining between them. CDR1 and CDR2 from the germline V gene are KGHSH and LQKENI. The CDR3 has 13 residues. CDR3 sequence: CASSLAVNYGYTF. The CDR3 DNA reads TGTGCCAGCTCACTTGCAGTCAACTATGGCTACACCTTC.

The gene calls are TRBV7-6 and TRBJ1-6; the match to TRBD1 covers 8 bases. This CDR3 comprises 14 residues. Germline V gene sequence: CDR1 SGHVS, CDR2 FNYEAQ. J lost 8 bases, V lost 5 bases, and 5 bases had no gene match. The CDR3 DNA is TGTGCCAGCAGCCGGGGACAGGATCATTCACCCCTCCACTTT. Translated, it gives CASSRGQDHSPLHF.

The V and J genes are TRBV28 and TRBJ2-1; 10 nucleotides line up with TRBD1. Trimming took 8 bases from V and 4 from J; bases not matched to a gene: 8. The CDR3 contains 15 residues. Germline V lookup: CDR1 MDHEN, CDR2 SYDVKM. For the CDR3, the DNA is TGTGCCAGCGAAGACAGGGGGCTATTTTACAATGAGCAGTTCTTC. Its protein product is CASEDRGLFYNEQFF.

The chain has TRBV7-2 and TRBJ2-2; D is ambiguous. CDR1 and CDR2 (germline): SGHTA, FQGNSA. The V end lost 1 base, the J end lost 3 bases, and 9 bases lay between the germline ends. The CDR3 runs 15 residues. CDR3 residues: CASSLGGVYTGELFF. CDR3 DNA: TGTGCCAGCAGCTTAGGAGGCGTCTACACCGGGGAGCTGTTTTTT.

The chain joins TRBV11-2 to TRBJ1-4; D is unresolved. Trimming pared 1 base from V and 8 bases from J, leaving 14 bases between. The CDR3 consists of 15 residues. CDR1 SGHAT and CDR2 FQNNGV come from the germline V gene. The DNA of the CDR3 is TGTGCCAGCAGCTTAGGCCTGAGGTTTGTCGAAAAACTGTTTTTT. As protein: CASSLGLRFVEKLFF.

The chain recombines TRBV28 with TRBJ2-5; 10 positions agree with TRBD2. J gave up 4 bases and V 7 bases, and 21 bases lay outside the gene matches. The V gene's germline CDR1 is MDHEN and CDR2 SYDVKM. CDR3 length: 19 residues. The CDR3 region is CASTPRKGRAGGGGETQYF. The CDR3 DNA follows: TGTGCCAGCACCCCCCGGAAGGGGAGAGCGGGAGGGGGCGGAGAGACCCAGTACTTC.

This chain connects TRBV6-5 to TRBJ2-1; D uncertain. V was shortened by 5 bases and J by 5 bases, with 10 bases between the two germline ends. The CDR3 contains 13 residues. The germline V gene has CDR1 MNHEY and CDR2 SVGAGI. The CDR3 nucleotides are TGTGCCAGCAGTCCCCTGGCCGACAATGAGCAGTTCTTC. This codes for CASSPLADNEQFF.

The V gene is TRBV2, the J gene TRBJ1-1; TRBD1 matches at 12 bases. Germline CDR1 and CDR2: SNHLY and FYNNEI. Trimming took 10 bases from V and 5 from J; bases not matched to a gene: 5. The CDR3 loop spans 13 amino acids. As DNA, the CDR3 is TGTGCCACTACGGGACAGGGGGCGACTGAAGCTTTCTTT. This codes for CATTGQGATEAFF.

CDR3 coding DNA: TGTGCCAGCAGCTTACCGGGACTAGCCGAGAGGGAGACCCAGTACTTC. This encodes CASSLPGLAERETQYF. The chain uses TRBV5-4 and TRBJ2-5; 9 bases line up with TRBD2. Germline CDR1 SGHNT, CDR2 YYREEE (reference sequence). The CDR3 covers 16 residues. V lost 2 bases to trimming and J lost 5 bases; unmatched junction nucleotides: 10.

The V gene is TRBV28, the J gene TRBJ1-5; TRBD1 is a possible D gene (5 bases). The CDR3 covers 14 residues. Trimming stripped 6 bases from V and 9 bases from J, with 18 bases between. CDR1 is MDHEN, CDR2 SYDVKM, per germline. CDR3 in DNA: TGTGCCAGCAGCCAGCAAGGGGCCGCAGGGCCCCAGCATTTT. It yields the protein CASSQQGAAGPQHF.

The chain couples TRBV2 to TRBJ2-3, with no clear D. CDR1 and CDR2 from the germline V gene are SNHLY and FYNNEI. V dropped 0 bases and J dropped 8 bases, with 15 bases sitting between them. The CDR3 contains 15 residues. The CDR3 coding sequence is TGTGCCAGCAGTGAAGCGCGATCCTCGGCAGGTACGCAGTATTTT. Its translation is CASSEARSSAGTQYF. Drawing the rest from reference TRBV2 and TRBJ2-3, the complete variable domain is EPEVTQTPSHQVTQMGQEVILRCVPISNHLYFYWYRQILGQKVEFLVSFYNNEISEKSEIFDDQFSVERPDGSNFTLKIRSTKLEDSAMYFCASSEARSSAGTQYFGPGTRLTVL.

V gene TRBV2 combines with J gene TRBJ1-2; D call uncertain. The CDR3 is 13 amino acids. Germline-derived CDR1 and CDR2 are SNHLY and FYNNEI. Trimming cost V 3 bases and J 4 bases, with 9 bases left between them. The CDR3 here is CASSEEESYGYTF. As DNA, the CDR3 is TGTGCCAGCAGTGAGGAGGAATCCTATGGCTACACCTTC.

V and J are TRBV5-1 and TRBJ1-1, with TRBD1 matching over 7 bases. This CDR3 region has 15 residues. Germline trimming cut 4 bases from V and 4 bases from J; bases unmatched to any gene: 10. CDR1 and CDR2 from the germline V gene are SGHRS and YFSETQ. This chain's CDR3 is CASSPSAAGGTEAFF. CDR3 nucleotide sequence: TGCGCCAGCAGCCCCTCCGCGGCAGGGGGCACTGAAGCTTTCTTT. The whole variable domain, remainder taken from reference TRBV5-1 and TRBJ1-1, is KAGVTQTPRYLIKTRGQQVTLSCSPISGHRSVSWYQQTPGQGLQFLFEYFSETQRNKGNFPGRFSGRQFSNSRSEMNVSTLELGDSALYLCASSPSAAGGTEAFFGQGTRLTVV.

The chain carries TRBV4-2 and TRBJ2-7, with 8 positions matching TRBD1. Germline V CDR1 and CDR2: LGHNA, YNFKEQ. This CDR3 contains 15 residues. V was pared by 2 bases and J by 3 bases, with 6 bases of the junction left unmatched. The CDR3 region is CASSQWTGTGYEQYF. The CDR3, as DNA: TGTGCCAGCAGCCAATGGACAGGGACAGGCTACGAGCAGTACTTC.

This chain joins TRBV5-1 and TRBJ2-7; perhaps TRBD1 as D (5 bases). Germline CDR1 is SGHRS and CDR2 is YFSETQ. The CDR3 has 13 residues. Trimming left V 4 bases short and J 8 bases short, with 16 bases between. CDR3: CASSPQSGMKQYF. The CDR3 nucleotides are TGCGCCAGCAGCCCTCAATCAGGGATGAAGCAGTACTTC.

The DNA of the CDR3 is TGTGCCAGCAGCCCGTCGTACAGGGGTGGGTATGAGCAGTTCTTC. This sequence encodes CASSPSYRGGYEQFF. V usage is TRBV5-4 and J usage is TRBJ2-1; 7 nucleotides line up with TRBD1. Germline CDR1 reads SGHNT; CDR2 reads YYREEE (reference sequence). V was clipped by 4 bases and J by 8 bases; unmatched bases: 12. The CDR3 is made up of 15 amino acids.

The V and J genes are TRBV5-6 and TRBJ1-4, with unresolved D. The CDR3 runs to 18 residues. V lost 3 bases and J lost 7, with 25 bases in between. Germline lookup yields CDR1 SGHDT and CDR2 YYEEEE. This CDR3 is CASSSAGRVGNEGEKLFF. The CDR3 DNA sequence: TGTGCCAGCAGCTCCGCTGGGAGGGTAGGCAACGAGGGTGAAAAACTGTTTTTT.

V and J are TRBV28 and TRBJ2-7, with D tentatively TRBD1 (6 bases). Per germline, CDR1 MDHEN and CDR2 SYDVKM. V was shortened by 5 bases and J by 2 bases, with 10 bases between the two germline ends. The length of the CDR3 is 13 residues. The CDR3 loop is CASSKQGTYEQYF. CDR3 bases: TGTGCCAGCAGTAAACAGGGAACCTACGAGCAGTACTTC. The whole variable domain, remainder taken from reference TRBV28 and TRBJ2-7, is DVKVTQSSRYLVKRTGEKVFLECVQDMDHENMFWYRQDPGLGLRLIYFSYDVKMKEKGDIPEGYSVSREKKERFSLILESASTNQTSMYLCASSKQGTYEQYFGPGTRLTVT.

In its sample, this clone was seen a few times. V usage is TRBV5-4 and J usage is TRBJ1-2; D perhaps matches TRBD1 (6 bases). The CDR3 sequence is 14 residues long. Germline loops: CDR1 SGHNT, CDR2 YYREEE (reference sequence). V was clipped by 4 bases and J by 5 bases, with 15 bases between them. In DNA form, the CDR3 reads TGTGCCAGCAGCCCCCCAGGGGATAAGTATGGCTACACCTTC. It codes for CASSPPGDKYGYTF.

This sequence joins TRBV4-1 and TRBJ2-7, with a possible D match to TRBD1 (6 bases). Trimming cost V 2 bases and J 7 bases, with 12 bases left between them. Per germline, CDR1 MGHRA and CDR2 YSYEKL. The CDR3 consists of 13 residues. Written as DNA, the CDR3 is TGCGCCAGCAGCCAACCAGGGGCCAGTGAGCAGTACTTC. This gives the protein CASSQPGASEQYF.

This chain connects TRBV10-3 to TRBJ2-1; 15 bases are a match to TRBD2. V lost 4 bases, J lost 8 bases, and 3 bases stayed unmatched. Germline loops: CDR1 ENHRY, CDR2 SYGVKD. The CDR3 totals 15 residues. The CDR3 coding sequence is TGTGCCATCAGTGGCGGACTAGCGGGAGGGTATGAGCAGTTCTTC. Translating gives CAISGGLAGGYEQFF.

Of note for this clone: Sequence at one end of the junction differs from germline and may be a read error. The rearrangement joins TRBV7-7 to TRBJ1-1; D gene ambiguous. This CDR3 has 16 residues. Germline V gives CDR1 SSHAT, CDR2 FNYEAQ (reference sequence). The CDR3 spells CASSSRPGGRNTEAFF. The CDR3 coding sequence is TGTGCTAGCAGCTCTCGTCCCGGTGGGAGGAACACTGAAGCTTTCTTT.

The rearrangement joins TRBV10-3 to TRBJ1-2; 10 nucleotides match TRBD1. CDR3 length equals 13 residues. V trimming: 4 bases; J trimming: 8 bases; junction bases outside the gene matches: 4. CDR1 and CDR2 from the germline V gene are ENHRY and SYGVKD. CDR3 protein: CAISVGTGEGYTF. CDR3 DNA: TGTGCCATCAGTGTCGGGACAGGGGAGGGCTACACCTTC.